Shown below are 30 T cell receptor beta chains from a single sample sequenced in a study of blood T cell repertoires in COVID-19. Repertoires were generated with immunoSEQ multiplex PCR, while TCRdb's copy carries only in-frame clones and drops some. The sample gives 240,000 or so clones, about 86% of which show up once; roughly 3.3% is in the top ten. The specimen sequenced was PBMCs or T cells enriched from blood (not recorded which). These receptors were obtained from a woman aged 35 to 49 with acute COVID-19.

V gene TRBV12-1 combines with J gene TRBJ2-5; TRBD2, the D gene given by the table, was not confirmed from the DNA. TRBV12-1 corresponds to a pseudogene. CDR3 size: 14 residues. CDR3 nucleotides: TGTGCCAGCAGCCTCGAGCGGGAGAGAGAGACCCAGTACTTC. Translation gives CASSLERERETQYF.

This clone was seen only a few times. This chain uses TRBV19 with TRBJ1-2; 9 bases are shared with TRBD1. The CDR3 sequence is 14 residues long. Germline V gene data show CDR1 as LNHDA and CDR2 as SQIVND (reference sequence). The V gene end was trimmed by 6 bases and the J gene end by 2 bases; junction bases not matched to a gene: 4. The CDR3 spells CASRPGQGNYGYTF. The DNA for the CDR3 is TGTGCCAGTAGACCGGGACAGGGCAACTATGGCTACACCTTC.

The chain couples TRBV27 to TRBJ1-4; D is unresolved. The CDR3 contains 17 residues. Germline assignment: CDR1 MNHEY and CDR2 SMNVEV (reference sequence). V dropped 2 bases and J dropped 0 bases, with 13 bases sitting between them. CDR3 sequence: CASSLPNNKATNEKLFF. In DNA, the CDR3 is TGTGCCAGCAGTTTACCCAACAACAAAGCAACTAATGAAAAACTGTTTTTT.

V is TRBV4-2 and J is TRBJ2-3, with TRBD2 matching 10 bases. Germline V gene sequence: CDR1 LGHNA, CDR2 YNFKEQ. The junction had 5 bases not matched to a gene; V was cut back by 4 bases and J by 1 base. This CDR3 is built from 16 residues. CDR3 sequence (DNA): TGTGCCAGCAGCCTTATCGGGACTAGCGGCACAGATACGCAGTATTTT. Its translation: CASSLIGTSGTDTQYF.

This chain joins TRBV4-1 and TRBJ2-1; D unclear. The V end was cut by 1 base, the J end by 11 bases, with 18 bases between. This CDR3 is 15 amino acids long. Germline loops: CDR1 MGHRA, CDR2 YSYEKL. The CDR3 sequence is CASSQGPSWALQQFF. CDR3 nucleotide sequence: TGCGCCAGCAGCCAAGGTCCATCGTGGGCCCTTCAGCAGTTCTTC.

The chain couples TRBV4-1 to TRBJ2-1, with 12 bases identical to TRBD2. Germline V gene data show CDR1 as MGHRA and CDR2 as YSYEKL. V shed 6 bases and J 0 bases; nucleotides not matched to a gene: 6. The CDR3 length is 17 residues. This chain's CDR3 is CASSQLAGGSSYNEQFF. The CDR3 DNA follows: TGCGCCAGCAGTCAACTAGCGGGAGGTAGCTCCTACAATGAGCAGTTCTTC.

The chain uses TRBV5-1 and TRBJ1-2; TRBD1 matches at 11 bases. V shed 0 bases and J 6 bases; nucleotides not matched to a gene: 7. The length of the CDR3 is 16 residues. Germline CDR1 SGHRS, CDR2 YFSETQ. CDR3 region: CASSLATGTGGDGYTF. DNA of the CDR3: TGCGCCAGCAGCTTGGCGACCGGGACAGGGGGTGATGGCTACACCTTC.

The chain carries TRBV6-5 and TRBJ2-1; 7 nucleotides align to TRBD2. The V segment lost 4 bases and the J segment 0 bases; nucleotides outside the gene matches: 3. Germline-derived CDR1 and CDR2 are MNHEY and SVGAGI. The CDR3 is made up of 15 amino acids. CDR3: CASSSSGNSYNEQFF. The DNA of the CDR3 is TGTGCCAGCAGTTCCAGCGGGAACTCCTACAATGAGCAGTTCTTC.

The V call is TRBV6-5, the J call TRBJ2-3; D is undetermined. Trimming took 6 bases from V and 0 from J, leaving 10 bases between them. CDR1 and CDR2 from the germline V gene are MNHEY and SVGAGI. This CDR3 region has 14 residues. The CDR3 is CASRSPTSTDTQYF. In DNA form, the CDR3 reads TGTGCCAGCAGATCCCCGACAAGCACAGATACGCAGTATTTT.

The J gene is TRBJ2-7, the V gene TRBV5-1; a weak D match, TRBD1 (5 bases). The CDR3 sequence is 14 residues long. Germline V CDR1 and CDR2: SGHRS, YFSETQ. The V end lost 0 bases, the J end lost 6 bases, and 13 bases lay between the germline ends. In DNA, the CDR3 is TGCGCCAGCAGCTTGGGGTCCTTTACAGGCGAGCAGTACTTC. This translates into CASSLGSFTGEQYF.

This chain connects TRBV5-1 to TRBJ2-7, with a possible D match to TRBD2 (6 bases). The CDR3 totals 13 residues. V gave up 7 bases and J gave up 2 bases, with 13 bases separating them. Germline values: CDR1 SGHRS, CDR2 YFSETQ. CDR3 sequence: CASRAGSAYEQYF. The CDR3 region has the DNA TGCGCCAGCCGGGCGGGATCAGCCTACGAGCAGTACTTC.

J is TRBJ1-1 and V is TRBV7-9; 10 bases are a match to TRBD1. V dropped 5 bases and J dropped 2; count of bases not matched to a gene: 8. The CDR3 extends over 16 amino acids. Looked up from germline, CDR1 is SEHNR and CDR2 is FQNEAQ (reference sequence). The CDR3 DNA is TGTGCCAGCAGCCCCGGACAGGGGGGGGGTAACACTGAAGCTTTCTTT. The encoded protein is CASSPGQGGGNTEAFF.

The chain employs TRBV7-9 and TRBJ1-1, with 11 positions matching TRBD1. Germline V gives CDR1 SEHNR, CDR2 FQNEAQ (reference sequence). This CDR3 has 16 residues. The J segment lost 3 bases and the V segment lost 5 bases, leaving 8 bases of the junction unmatched. The CDR3 loop reads CASSQGQGALDTEAFF. The CDR3 nucleotides are TGTGCCAGCAGCCAAGGACAGGGGGCTTTGGACACTGAAGCTTTCTTT.

This sequence joins TRBV5-1 and TRBJ1-5, with a tentative D call TRBD1 (6 bases). Germline V gene data show CDR1 as SGHRS and CDR2 as YFSETQ. The CDR3 has 14 residues. Trimming shortened V by 4 bases and J by 2 bases, and 10 bases separated the two germline ends. DNA for the CDR3: TGCGCCAGCAGCCCAGGGGACGGCAATCAGCCCCAGCATTTT. Encoded protein: CASSPGDGNQPQHF.

V gene TRBV5-1 combines with J gene TRBJ2-7; D is possibly TRBD1 (6 bases). This CDR3 is built from 14 residues. The germline V gene encodes CDR1 SGHRS and CDR2 YFSETQ. Trimming pared 4 bases from V and 6 bases from J, leaving 17 bases between. The CDR3 nucleotides are TGCGCCAGCAGCCCAGGTTTGGGGGCCGGCGAGCAGTACTTC. Translating it yields CASSPGLGAGEQYF.

The chain has TRBV7-2 and TRBJ2-1; 12 positions agree with TRBD2. This CDR3 is built from 18 residues. The V and J ends lost 5 bases and 2 bases, in that order; junction bases with no gene match: 10. Looked up from germline, CDR1 is SGHTA and CDR2 is FQGNSA. The CDR3 region is CASSRPRSSGRAYNEQFF. CDR3 DNA: TGTGCCAGCAGCCGCCCCCGGTCTAGCGGGAGGGCCTACAATGAGCAGTTCTTC.

The genes are TRBV27 and TRBJ2-1, with 8 bases that match TRBD2. Germline V gene data show CDR1 as MNHEY and CDR2 as SMNVEV (reference sequence). CDR3 size: 16 residues. With 6 bases clipped from V and 5 bases from J, the junction kept 12 bases outside the gene matches. Here the CDR3 DNA reads TGTGCCAGCAGCCTCTGGGGCGGGAGGTCCCACAATGAGCAGTTCTTC. Translating gives CASSLWGGRSHNEQFF.

The rearrangement joins TRBV19 to TRBJ2-1; 13 nucleotides match TRBD2. V trimming: 5 bases; J trimming: 5 bases; junction bases outside the gene matches: 9. Looked up from germline, CDR1 is LNHDA and CDR2 is SQIVND (reference sequence). The CDR3 contains 17 residues. CDR3 sequence reads: CASSRTSGGSSHNEQFF. For the CDR3, the DNA is TGTGCCAGTAGTCGGACTAGCGGGGGATCGAGCCACAATGAGCAGTTCTTC.

The chain combines TRBV4-1 with TRBJ2-7; a possible D gene is TRBD2 (5 bases). Germline CDR1 reads MGHRA; CDR2 reads YSYEKL. The CDR3 length is 15 residues. The V gene lost 1 base and the J gene lost 2 bases, with 12 bases spanning the gap. The CDR3: CASSQGLTQTYEQYF. Written as DNA, the CDR3 is TGCGCCAGCAGCCAAGGACTAACACAAACCTACGAGCAGTACTTC.

The chain combines TRBV19 with TRBJ1-2, with TRBD1 matching 7 bases. V gave up 11 bases and J gave up 4 bases; unmatched junction bases: 16. Germline V gene lookup returns CDR1 LNHDA and CDR2 SQIVND (reference sequence). CDR3 length equals 15 residues. CDR3 in amino acids: CASQGGQVPFYGYTF. The CDR3 region has the DNA TGTGCCTCCCAGGGGGGTCAAGTACCCTTCTATGGCTACACCTTC.

This chain uses TRBV11-3 with TRBJ1-2; no reliable D call. The CDR3 loop spans 13 amino acids. Per germline, CDR1 SGHNT and CDR2 YENEEA. V lost 1 base and J 7 bases, leaving 10 bases between the germline ends. The CDR3 sequence: CASSLVEGGGYTF. DNA of the CDR3: TGTGCCAGCAGCTTAGTTGAGGGCGGTGGCTACACCTTC. The full variable domain, completed using reference TRBV11-3 and TRBJ1-2, is EAGVVQSPRYKIIEKKQPVAFWCNPISGHNTLYWYLQNLGQGPELLIRYENEEAVDDSQLPKDRFSAERLKGVDSTLKIQPAELGDSAVYLCASSLVEGGGYTFGSGTRLTVV.

The gene calls are TRBV12-5 and TRBJ2-3; D is unclear. Germline CDR1 is LGHNT and CDR2 is FRNRAP. The V and J ends lost 5 bases and 4 bases respectively, with 4 bases between them. The CDR3 extends over 11 amino acids. The CDR3, as DNA: TGTGCTAGTGGTCAGGCAGATACGCAGTATTTT. Amino acid sequence: CASGQADTQYF.

The chain is built from TRBV18 and TRBJ1-3, with no clear D. From germline, CDR1 is KGHSH and CDR2 LQKENI. The CDR3 has 16 amino acids. Trimming took 5 bases from V and 0 from J, leaving 14 bases between them. CDR3 in amino acids: CASSRRERSSGNTIYF. The CDR3 DNA is TGTGCCAGCTCAAGACGGGAACGGAGCTCTGGAAACACCATATATTTT.

This chain joins TRBV7-2 and TRBJ2-7; possible D gene TRBD2, 6 bases. The CDR3 sequence is 14 residues long. Trimming took off 3 bases at V and 0 bases at J, with 9 bases between the two ends. Per the germline V gene, CDR1 is SGHTA and CDR2 is FQGNSA. Here the CDR3 reads CASSFTTSSYEQYF. CDR3 bases: TGTGCCAGCAGCTTTACGACTAGCTCCTACGAGCAGTACTTC. Full variable domain (outside the CDR3, taken from reference TRBV7-2 and TRBJ2-7): GAGVSQSPSNKVTEKGKDVELRCDPISGHTALYWYRQSLGQGLEFLIYFQGNSAPDKSGLPSDRFSAERTGGSVSTLTIQRTQQEDSAVYLCASSFTTSSYEQYFGPGTRLTVT.

The rearrangement links TRBV14 to TRBJ2-1; 13 nucleotides agree with TRBD2. The germline V gene encodes CDR1 SGHDN and CDR2 FVKESK. The trim removed 3 bases at V and 8 bases at J, leaving 10 bases unmatched. The CDR3 length is 17 residues. CDR3 residues: CASSQRTSGSIFDEQFF. The CDR3 DNA sequence: TGTGCCAGCAGCCAGAGGACTAGCGGGAGTATATTTGATGAGCAGTTCTTC.

The chain carries TRBV2 and TRBJ1-1; 9 nucleotides agree with TRBD1. The J segment lost 3 bases and the V segment lost 7 bases, leaving 9 bases of the junction unmatched. CDR1 SNHLY and CDR2 FYNNEI come from the germline V gene. This CDR3 contains 15 residues. CDR3 sequence reads: CASIPGTGTHTEAFF. CDR3 DNA sequence: TGTGCCAGCATTCCCGGGACAGGGACCCACACTGAAGCTTTCTTT.

The chain links TRBV5-1 to TRBJ2-1, with 13 bases matching TRBD2. J gave up 0 bases and V 0 bases, and 9 bases lay outside the gene matches. CDR3 length equals 20 residues. The germline gives CDR1 SGHRS, CDR2 YFSETQ. CDR3 sequence: CASSLGLAGGPTSSYNEQFF. The CDR3 DNA sequence: TGCGCCAGCAGCTTGGGACTAGCGGGAGGCCCGACCAGCTCCTACAATGAGCAGTTCTTC.

The chain carries TRBV19 and TRBJ1-1; D is unresolved. V was pared by 6 bases and J by 4 bases, with 30 bases between. CDR1 LNHDA and CDR2 SQIVND come from the germline V gene (reference sequence). CDR3 size: 19 residues. The chain's CDR3 is CASRLTMGMEAVRTTEAFF. The CDR3 bases are TGTGCCAGTAGGCTAACTATGGGCATGGAAGCGGTGAGAACCACTGAAGCTTTCTTT.

This chain connects TRBV6-1 to TRBJ2-1; weak D call: TRBD2 (6 bases). V was shortened by 1 base and J by 8 bases, with 21 bases between the two germline ends. The CDR3 is 17 residues long. Germline V lookup: CDR1 MNHNS, CDR2 SASEGT. CDR3 nucleotide sequence: TGTGCCAGCAGTGAAGTAGTCTCACAGTTCGGCGGGGATGAGCAGTTCTTC. This sequence encodes CASSEVVSQFGGDEQFF.

This clone has only one observation. CDR3 bases: TGTGCCAGCAGCCAAGAAACGAGCGGGACTAGCACAGATACGCAGTATTTT. It translates to CASSQETSGTSTDTQYF. The chain links TRBV14 to TRBJ2-3; 7 positions agree with TRBD2. This CDR3 contains 17 residues. After removal of 0 bases from V and 0 bases from J, the junction contained 6 bases not matched to a gene. Germline lookup yields CDR1 SGHDN and CDR2 FVKESK.